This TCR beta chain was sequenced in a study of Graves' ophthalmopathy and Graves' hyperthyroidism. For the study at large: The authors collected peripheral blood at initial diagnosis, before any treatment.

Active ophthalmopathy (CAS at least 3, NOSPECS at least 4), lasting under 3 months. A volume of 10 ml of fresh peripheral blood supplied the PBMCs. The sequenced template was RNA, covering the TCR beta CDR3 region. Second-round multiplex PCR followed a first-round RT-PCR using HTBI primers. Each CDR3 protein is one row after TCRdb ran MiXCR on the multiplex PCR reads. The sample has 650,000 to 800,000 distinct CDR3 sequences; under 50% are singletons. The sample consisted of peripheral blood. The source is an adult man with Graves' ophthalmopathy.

DNA for the CDR3: TGTGCCATCGGGACTAGCGGGGAGCATTCACCCCTCCACTTT. Its protein is CAIGTSGEHSPLHF. This rearrangement joins TRBV10-3 to TRBJ1-6; TRBD1 is a possible D gene (5 bases). CDR1 ENHRY and CDR2 SYGVKD come from the germline V gene. V shed 8 bases and J shed 8 bases, with 16 bases lying between them. The CDR3 has 14 residues.